These T cell receptor beta chains were read from a single sample in a study of blood T cell repertoires in COVID-19. Sequencing used immunoSEQ multiplex PCR; TCRdb keeps in-frame clones, though not all of them. In the table there are hundreds of thousands of clones, roughly 87% of which are singletons. Sequencing was carried out using PBMCs or T cells enriched from blood (not recorded which). These receptors came from a woman aged 25 to 39 with acute COVID-19. CDR3s include the opening cysteine and the closing phenylalanine or tryptophan. A D gene is named only where the DNA matches it firmly. Clone size is given for some rows only: seen once, a few or many times, or a class if the clone is expanded.

clone_size: -
d_call: -
cdr3_length: 14
v_call: TRBV11-3
j_call: TRBJ2-5
cdr3_aa: CASSSGHSQETQYF
cdr3_nt: TGTGCCAGCAGCTCCGGACATTCCCAAGAGACCCAGTACTTC

clone_size: -
d_call: TRBD1
cdr3_length: 18
v_call: TRBV27
j_call: TRBJ1-2
cdr3_aa: CASSLAYGSDRVLSGYTF
cdr3_nt: TGTGCCAGCAGTTTAGCCTATGGATCGGACAGGGTGCTGTCTGGCTACACCTTC

clone_size: -
d_call: TRBD1
cdr3_length: 14
v_call: TRBV28
j_call: TRBJ1-3
cdr3_aa: CASWGQYPGNTIYF
cdr3_nt: TGTGCCAGCTGGGGACAGTACCCCGGTAACACCATATATTTT

clone_size: -
d_call: TRBD1
cdr3_length: 14
v_call: TRBV18
j_call: TRBJ1-1
cdr3_aa: CASSPRQGASEAFF
cdr3_nt: TGTGCCAGCTCACCTCGACAGGGGGCTTCCGAAGCTTTCTTT

clone_size: -
d_call: -
cdr3_length: 15
v_call: TRBV4-1
j_call: TRBJ1-2
cdr3_aa: CASSQDRRFDYGYTF
cdr3_nt: TGCGCCAGCAGCCAAGATCGGAGATTCGACTATGGCTACACCTTC

clone_size: -
d_call: TRBD1
cdr3_length: 14
v_call: TRBV19
j_call: TRBJ1-2
cdr3_aa: CASRAGQGPYGYTF
cdr3_nt: TGTGCCAGTAGGGCGGGACAGGGGCCCTATGGCTACACCTTC

clone_size: -
d_call: -
cdr3_length: 13
v_call: TRBV4-1
j_call: TRBJ1-2
cdr3_aa: CASSQTANYGYTF
cdr3_nt: TGCGCCAGCAGCCAAACAGCAAACTATGGCTACACCTTC

clone_size: few
d_call: -
cdr3_length: 12
v_call: TRBV18
j_call: TRBJ1-6
cdr3_aa: CASSTGRSPLHF
cdr3_nt: TGTGCCAGCTCAACAGGGAGATCACCCCTCCACTTT

clone_size: -
d_call: TRBD1
cdr3_length: 16
v_call: TRBV5-1
j_call: TRBJ2-1
cdr3_aa: CASSSGQGEVYNEQFF
cdr3_nt: TGCGCCAGCAGCTCAGGACAGGGGGAAGTCTACAATGAGCAGTTCTTC

clone_size: -
d_call: -
cdr3_length: 12
v_call: TRBV19
j_call: TRBJ1-1
cdr3_aa: CATGFRDTEAFF
cdr3_nt: TGTGCCACGGGGTTCCGGGACACTGAAGCTTTCTTT

clone_size: -
d_call: TRBD2
cdr3_length: 15
v_call: TRBV5-1
j_call: TRBJ2-1
cdr3_aa: CASSLAGGGAFEQFF
cdr3_nt: TGCGCCAGCAGCTTGGCCGGCGGGGGGGCCTTTGAGCAGTTCTTC

clone_size: -
d_call: -
cdr3_length: 20
v_call: TRBV21-1
j_call: TRBJ1-4
cdr3_aa: CARSGTIYHLGTGIDEKLFF
cdr3_nt: TGTGCCAGGAGCGGGACGATTTACCACCTCGGGACAGGGATAGATGAAAAACTGTTTTTT

clone_size: -
d_call: -
cdr3_length: 13
v_call: TRBV4-1
j_call: TRBJ1-2
cdr3_aa: CASSQGQAEGYTF
cdr3_nt: TGCGCCAGCAGCCAAGGACAAGCTGAAGGCTACACCTTC

clone_size: -
d_call: -
cdr3_length: 14
v_call: TRBV7-9
j_call: TRBJ1-1
cdr3_aa: CASSLTRENTEAFF
cdr3_nt: TGTGCCAGCAGCTTAACCCGGGAGAACACTGAAGCTTTCTTT

clone_size: -
d_call: -
cdr3_length: 14
v_call: TRBV19
j_call: TRBJ1-3
cdr3_aa: CASSIRERGNTIYF
cdr3_nt: TGTGCCAGTAGTATCCGGGAGAGAGGAAACACCATATATTTT

clone_size: -
d_call: TRBD1
cdr3_length: 16
v_call: TRBV18
j_call: TRBJ2-7
cdr3_aa: CASSRDRDWVSYEQYF
cdr3_nt: TGTGCCAGCTCCCGGGACAGGGACTGGGTCTCCTACGAGCAGTACTTC

clone_size: -
d_call: -
cdr3_length: 15
v_call: TRBV5-6
j_call: TRBJ1-1
cdr3_aa: CASSLAGGRGSEAFF
cdr3_nt: TGTGCCAGCAGCTTGGCGGGGGGAAGGGGCTCTGAAGCTTTCTTT

clone_size: -
d_call: -
cdr3_length: 14
v_call: TRBV6-1
j_call: TRBJ2-1
cdr3_aa: CASGKQDNYNEQFF
cdr3_nt: TGTGCCAGCGGGAAGCAGGACAACTACAATGAGCAGTTCTTC

clone_size: -
d_call: TRBD1
cdr3_length: 15
v_call: TRBV11-2
j_call: TRBJ1-2
cdr3_aa: CASSPGTGGGYGYTF
cdr3_nt: TGTGCCAGCAGTCCCGGGACAGGGGGCGGCTATGGCTACACCTTC

clone_size: -
d_call: TRBD1
cdr3_length: 15
v_call: TRBV4-1
j_call: TRBJ1-2
cdr3_aa: CASSQDPTGGHGYTF
cdr3_nt: TGCGCCAGCAGCCAAGATCCGACAGGGGGCCATGGCTACACCTTC

clone_size: -
d_call: TRBD1
cdr3_length: 14
v_call: TRBV10-3
j_call: TRBJ1-2
cdr3_aa: CAISARGGRNGYTF
cdr3_nt: TGTGCCATCAGTGCAAGAGGGGGCCGGAATGGCTACACCTTC

clone_size: -
d_call: -
cdr3_length: 13
v_call: TRBV7-2
j_call: TRBJ2-2
cdr3_aa: CASSLQLAGGLFF
cdr3_nt: TGTGCCAGCAGCCTACAGTTGGCCGGGGGGCTGTTTTTT

clone_size: -
d_call: -
cdr3_length: 13
v_call: TRBV10-3
j_call: TRBJ1-1
cdr3_aa: CAASRQVDTEAFF
cdr3_nt: TGTGCCGCGTCCCGACAGGTCGACACTGAAGCTTTCTTT

clone_size: -
d_call: -
cdr3_length: 13
v_call: TRBV24-1
j_call: TRBJ1-1
cdr3_aa: CATLQSLNTEAFF
cdr3_nt: TGTGCCACTCTACAGTCATTGAACACTGAAGCTTTCTTT

clone_size: -
d_call: -
cdr3_length: 15
v_call: TRBV5-1
j_call: TRBJ2-3
cdr3_aa: CASSSDANLGGTQYF
cdr3_nt: TGCGCCAGCAGCTCGGACGCAAACCTCGGGGGTACGCAGTATTTT

clone_size: -
d_call: TRBD1
cdr3_length: 15
v_call: TRBV7-9
j_call: TRBJ1-4
cdr3_aa: CASRGPGQGNEKLFF
cdr3_nt: TGTGCCAGCAGGGGGCCGGGACAGGGGAATGAAAAACTGTTTTTT

clone_size: -
d_call: -
cdr3_length: 15
v_call: TRBV11-2
j_call: TRBJ2-1
cdr3_aa: CASTTYQDSYNEQFF
cdr3_nt: TGTGCCAGCACCACATATCAGGACAGCTACAATGAGCAGTTCTTC

clone_size: once
d_call: -
cdr3_length: 15
v_call: TRBV5-5
j_call: TRBJ2-1
cdr3_aa: CASRRNRVFYNEQFF
cdr3_nt: TGTGCCAGCAGAAGAAACAGGGTCTTCTACAATGAGCAGTTCTTC

clone_size: -
d_call: TRBD1
cdr3_length: 18
v_call: TRBV4-1
j_call: TRBJ1-1
cdr3_aa: CASSQDGRTGGINTEAFF
cdr3_nt: TGCGCCAGCAGCCAAGATGGGAGGACAGGGGGCATTAACACTGAAGCTTTCTTT

clone_size: once
d_call: TRBD1
cdr3_length: 23
v_call: TRBV5-1
j_call: TRBJ1-4
cdr3_aa: CASSRNPGQAPGSIVATNEKLFF
cdr3_nt: TGCGCCAGCAGCCGAAATCCGGGACAGGCCCCCGGTTCAATTGTGGCAACTAATGAAAAACTGTTTTTT

clone_size: few
d_call: TRBD1
cdr3_length: 16
v_call: TRBV10-1
j_call: TRBJ1-1
cdr3_aa: CASSAGPRTGNTEAFF
cdr3_nt: TGCGCCAGCAGTGCGGGTCCTCGGACAGGGAACACTGAAGCTTTCTTT

clone_size: -
d_call: -
cdr3_length: 13
v_call: TRBV4-1
j_call: TRBJ2-7
cdr3_aa: CASSPGSSYEQYF
cdr3_nt: TGCGCCAGCAGCCCGGGGAGCTCCTACGAGCAGTACTTC

clone_size: -
d_call: TRBD1
cdr3_length: 14
v_call: TRBV5-1
j_call: TRBJ1-2
cdr3_aa: CASSSPGGAEGYTF
cdr3_nt: TGCGCCAGCAGCTCGCCAGGGGGCGCAGAAGGCTACACCTTC

clone_size: -
d_call: -
cdr3_length: 12
v_call: TRBV3-1/TRBV3-2
j_call: TRBJ1-2
cdr3_aa: CASSQTVGGYTF
cdr3_nt: TGTGCCAGCAGCCAGACAGTGGGGGGCTACACCTTC

clone_size: -
d_call: -
cdr3_length: 13
v_call: TRBV28
j_call: TRBJ1-2
cdr3_aa: CASSLLGPRGYTF
cdr3_nt: TGTGCCAGCAGTTTATTGGGGCCTAGAGGCTACACCTTC

clone_size: -
d_call: TRBD2
cdr3_length: 15
v_call: TRBV11-2
j_call: TRBJ2-7
cdr3_aa: CASSLGSSGVGEQYF
cdr3_nt: TGTGCCAGCAGCTTAGGGTCTAGCGGGGTAGGAGAGCAGTACTTC

clone_size: -
d_call: -
cdr3_length: 16
v_call: TRBV5-6
j_call: TRBJ2-6
cdr3_aa: CASSPPGGSGANVLTF
cdr3_nt: TGTGCCAGCAGTCCCCCCGGGGGCTCTGGGGCCAACGTCCTGACTTTC

clone_size: -
d_call: TRBD1
cdr3_length: 14
v_call: TRBV6-5
j_call: TRBJ2-2
cdr3_aa: CASSQGENTGELFF
cdr3_nt: TGTGCCAGCAGTCAGGGGGAGAACACCGGGGAGCTGTTTTTT

clone_size: -
d_call: -
cdr3_length: 15
v_call: TRBV7-9
j_call: TRBJ2-2
cdr3_aa: CASSATGAGSGELFF
cdr3_nt: TGTGCCAGCAGCGCCACAGGAGCCGGATCCGGGGAGCTGTTTTTT

clone_size: -
d_call: TRBD2
cdr3_length: 15
v_call: TRBV3-1/TRBV3-2
j_call: TRBJ2-2
cdr3_aa: CASSQDVASGGELFF
cdr3_nt: TGTGCCAGCAGCCAAGATGTTGCTAGCGGGGGGGAGCTGTTTTTT

clone_size: -
d_call: -
cdr3_length: 18
v_call: TRBV6-6
j_call: TRBJ2-1
cdr3_aa: CASSHRGAGVTELNEQFF
cdr3_nt: TGTGCCAGCAGTCACCGGGGGGCAGGGGTCACGGAGCTTAATGAGCAGTTCTTC

clone_size: -
d_call: -
cdr3_length: 17
v_call: TRBV4-1
j_call: TRBJ2-7
cdr3_aa: CASSQGPLQRDAYEQYF
cdr3_nt: TGCGCCAGCAGCCAAGGCCCCCTACAGAGGGATGCCTACGAGCAGTACTTC